This TCR beta chain was captured by sequencing in a study of graft-versus-host responses after intestinal transplantation. Study-wide background: Anti-thymocyte globulin was used for induction in all recipients, who then took tacrolimus and steroids for approximately 3 years. Study-level points and caveats: Analysis identified GvH clones in recipient marrow, with some appearing first in ileum or blood.

The method was immunoSEQ multiplex PCR; TCRdb's version includes in-frame clones alone and lacks a portion of them. The table shows over 100,000 clones, with 90% to 95% occurring only once. A word on this clone: What it recognizes is unknown.

Germline V gene sequence: CDR1 LNHDA, CDR2 SQIVND (reference sequence). V was cut by 3 bases and J by 7 bases, with 9 bases left in between. This CDR3 is built from 12 residues. Sequenced here: unstimulated CD8+ T cells sorted from spleen or lymph node cells, sampled before intestinal transplant. V is TRBV19 and J is TRBJ1-1; D gene ambiguous. The receptor was derived from a human donor who received an intestinal transplant. For the CDR3, the DNA is TGTGCCAGTAGTATTTCACGCAGTGAAGCTTTCTTT. Translated, it gives CASSISRSEAFF. Full variable domain (rest looked up from reference TRBV19 and TRBJ1-1): DGGITQSPKYLFRKEGQNVTLSCEQNLNHDAMYWYRQDPGQGLRLIYYSQIVNDFQKGDIAEGYSVSREKKESFPLTVTSAQKNPTAFYLCASSISRSEAFFGQGTRLTVV.